This entry describes one T cell receptor beta chain. This CDR3 region has 17 residues. Germline loops: CDR1 LGHNA, CDR2 YNFKEQ. V shed 5 bases and J shed 0 bases, with 17 bases lying between them. This entry belongs to a study of control samples from healthy donors and cancer patients. Clones were sequenced by immunoSEQ multiplex PCR, and TCRdb holds only the in-frame ones, with some missing. The data hold 150,000 to 200,000 clones, with 75% to 95% observed a single time. This TCR was recovered from a woman aged 25 to 45 in good health. The source material was blood. This sequence joins TRBV4-2 and TRBJ1-3; no definite D call. This CDR3 reads CASSTRSGPSSGNTIYF. The CDR3 DNA reads as TGTGCCAGCAGCACCCGTTCAGGTCCTAGCTCTGGAAACACCATATATTTT.